This T cell receptor beta chain was captured by sequencing in a study of identical twins. Notes on the study in general: Models underpredicted monozygotic twin sharing of out-of-frame TCR alpha. Zero-insertion analyses could be partly confounded by invariant MAIT and iNKT cells.

Germline V gene data show CDR1 as KGHSH and CDR2 as LQKENI. The CDR3 is made up of 15 amino acids. V gave up 1 base and J gave up 10 bases; unmatched junction bases: 9. Template switching created a universal primer site, and the cDNA included unique molecular identifiers. One entry per CDR3 protein results from TCRdb running MiXCR on the 5' RACE reads. The sample carries around 1.7 million distinct CDR3 sequences, about 31% recorded once. A note on this clonotype: Its antigen is unidentified.

Sequencing used cord blood. V gene TRBV18 combines with J gene TRBJ2-2, with TRBD1 identical over 7 bases. This receptor was obtained from a newborn girl in good health. CDR3 region: CASSPRRHRGEELFF. CDR3 coding DNA: TGTGCCAGCTCACCACGGCGTCACAGGGGAGAGGAGCTGTTTTTT.